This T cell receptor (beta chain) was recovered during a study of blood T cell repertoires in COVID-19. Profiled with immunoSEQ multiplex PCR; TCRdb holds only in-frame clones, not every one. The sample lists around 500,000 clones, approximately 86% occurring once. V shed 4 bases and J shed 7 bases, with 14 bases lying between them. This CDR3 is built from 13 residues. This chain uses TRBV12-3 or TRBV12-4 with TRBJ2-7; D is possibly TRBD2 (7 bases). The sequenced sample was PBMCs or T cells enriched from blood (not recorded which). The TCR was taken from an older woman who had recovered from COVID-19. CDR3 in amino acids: CASSSRGGGEQYV. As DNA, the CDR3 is TGTGCCAGCAGTTCTAGAGGGGGGGGAGAGCAGTACGTC.